A single sample is the source of the 14 T cell receptor beta chains below, sequenced in a study of vaccination effects on CD4 cells after COVID-19. Ahead of sequencing, the ViraFEST assay grew antigen-specific CD4+ T cells using viral peptide pools. Isolation of CD4+ T cells took place after approximately 10 days of culture. All participants had two doses of either the BNT162b2 or mRNA-1273 vaccine. These receptors lack a known antigen. TCRdb's table, derived via immunoSEQ multiplex PCR, lists solely in-frame clones and lacks some. This table has over 50,000 clones, about 80% appearing once. This specimen consisted of CD4+ T cells from PBMCs cultured with HCoV-229E spike peptides, obtained after COVID-19 vaccination. The receptors stem from a human donor who received a COVID-19 vaccine.

The chain uses TRBV11-1 and TRBJ1-2; D might be TRBD1 (5 bases). CDR3 size: 11 residues. CDR1 is SGHAT and CDR2 is FQDESV in the germline V gene (reference sequence). Trimming removed 5 bases at V and 14 bases at J, with 15 bases between. The CDR3: CASSATGVSTF. Written as DNA, the CDR3 is TGTGCCAGCAGCGCGACGGGGGTTAGTACCTTC.

Remarks on this clone: The junction differs from germline at one of its ends, possibly a read error. The chain uses TRBV2 and TRBJ2-5; D is ambiguous. The CDR3 length is 10 residues. Germline V gives CDR1 SNHLY, CDR2 FYNNEI. CDR3 sequence (DNA): TGTGCCAGCAGAGAAGAGACCCAGTACTTC. It yields the protein CASREETQYF.

The chain uses TRBV5-1 and TRBJ1-1, with 9 bases fitting TRBD1. Germline-derived CDR1 and CDR2 are SGHRS and YFSETQ. The CDR3 runs 13 residues. Germline trimming cut 4 bases from V and 6 bases from J; bases unmatched to any gene: 4. The CDR3 coding sequence is TGCGCCAGCAGCCGGGGACAGGGCTCTGAAGCTTTCTTT. This encodes CASSRGQGSEAFF. Together with reference TRBV5-1 and TRBJ1-1, the CDR3 gives the full variable domain: KAGVTQTPRYLIKTRGQQVTLSCSPISGHRSVSWYQQTPGQGLQFLFEYFSETQRNKGNFPGRFSGRQFSNSRSEMNVSTLELGDSALYLCASSRGQGSEAFFGQGTRLTVV.

The chain combines TRBV5-1 with TRBJ1-4; D is possibly TRBD1 (5 bases). Deletions cut 4 bases from V and 10 bases from J, with 17 bases between. The CDR3 has 14 residues. CDR1 is SGHRS, CDR2 YFSETQ, per germline. In nucleotides, the CDR3 is TGCGCCAGCAGCGGCGGTCAGGGTGAGGGAAAACTGTTTTTT. The encoded protein is CASSGGQGEGKLFF. The variable domain in full, completed from reference TRBV5-1 and TRBJ1-4, reads KAGVTQTPRYLIKTRGQQVTLSCSPISGHRSVSWYQQTPGQGLQFLFEYFSETQRNKGNFPGRFSGRQFSNSRSEMNVSTLELGDSALYLCASSGGQGEGKLFFGSGTQLSVL.

This clone was seen a few times. V and J are TRBV20-1 and TRBJ1-1; 9 bases align to TRBD1. Germline V gene lookup returns CDR1 DFQATT and CDR2 SNEGSKA (reference sequence). The junction had 15 bases not matched to a gene; V was cut back by 3 bases and J by 4 bases. CDR3 length: 17 amino acids. CDR3 amino acids: CSASRLITGGVGTEAFF. CDR3 nucleotide sequence: TGCAGTGCTAGTCGGTTAATCACAGGGGGCGTAGGCACTGAAGCTTTCTTT.

This CDR3 reads CASSLGLAGGQETQYF. CDR3 DNA sequence: TGTGCCAGCAGCTTAGGTTTAGCGGGGGGTCAAGAGACCCAGTACTTC. The chain employs TRBV11-2 and TRBJ2-5, with TRBD2 matching 10 bases. The CDR3 loop spans 16 amino acids. Trimming at V came to 1 base and at J to 2 bases, leaving 4 bases not matched to a gene. CDR1 is SGHAT and CDR2 is FQNNGV in the germline V gene. Full variable domain (remainder filled in from reference TRBV11-2 and TRBJ2-5): EAGVAQSPRYKIIEKRQSVAFWCNPISGHATLYWYQQILGQGPKLLIQFQNNGVVDDSQLPKDRFSAERLKGVDSTLKIQPAKLEDSAVYLCASSLGLAGGQETQYFGPGTRLLVL.

The CDR3 DNA is TGTGCCAGTAGTATTGGCAGGTCTTGGTATGGCTACACCTTC. It translates to CASSIGRSWYGYTF. The chain recombines TRBV19 with TRBJ1-2; D is unclear. Trimming shortened V by 3 bases and J by 5 bases, and 13 bases separated the two germline ends. Germline V gene sequence: CDR1 LNHDA, CDR2 SQIVND (reference sequence). The CDR3 has 14 residues. The full variable domain, in which reference TRBV19 and TRBJ1-2 provide the parts outside the CDR3, is DGGITQSPKYLFRKEGQNVTLSCEQNLNHDAMYWYRQDPGQGLRLIYYSQIVNDFQKGDIAEGYSVSREKKESFPLTVTSAQKNPTAFYLCASSIGRSWYGYTFGSGTRLTVV.

This clone has only one observation. For the CDR3, the DNA is TGCGCCAGCAGCCTAGAGCCTAACTATGGCTACACCTTC. Its translation: CASSLEPNYGYTF. This chain connects TRBV5-1 to TRBJ1-2, with unresolved D. The germline V and J ends were trimmed by 4 bases and 0 bases, with 7 bases remaining between them. The CDR3 is made up of 13 amino acids. Germline lookup yields CDR1 SGHRS and CDR2 YFSETQ.

V gene TRBV2 combines with J gene TRBJ1-1, with D uncertain. The germline gives CDR1 SNHLY, CDR2 FYNNEI. Trimming took 6 bases from V and 1 from J, leaving 9 bases between them. CDR3 size: 13 residues. The CDR3 DNA follows: TGTGCCAGCAGGCCCAGGTCGAACACTGAAGCTTTCTTT. Translation gives CASRPRSNTEAFF.

This clone appeared a single time. This chain links TRBV14 with TRBJ2-1; 9 bases are shared with TRBD1. CDR3 length: 16 amino acids. The germline V gene encodes CDR1 SGHDN and CDR2 FVKESK. V shed 5 bases, J shed 8 bases, and the junction held 13 bases outside the gene matches. The chain's CDR3 is CASSSQGAENWDEQFF. Here the CDR3 DNA reads TGTGCCAGCAGCTCACAGGGGGCCGAAAATTGGGATGAGCAGTTCTTC.

The V and J genes are TRBV6-5 and TRBJ2-2, with TRBD2 identical over 9 bases. The CDR3 totals 14 residues. The germline gives CDR1 MNHEY, CDR2 SVGAGI. J lost 7 bases, V lost 6 bases, and 6 bases had no gene match. The CDR3 nucleotides read TGTGCCAGCAGGGGACTAGCAAAGGGCGGGGAGCTGTTTTTT. Protein: CASRGLAKGGELFF.

This sequence joins TRBV4-1 and TRBJ1-1; D not certain. V lost 5 bases, J lost 4 bases, and 8 bases lay in between. The CDR3 has 12 amino acids. CDR1 is MGHRA, CDR2 YSYEKL, per germline. CDR3 nucleotides: TGCGCCAGCAGCAGACAAAGCACTGAAGCTTTCTTT. This codes for CASSRQSTEAFF.

The chain is built from TRBV24-1 and TRBJ1-5; D unclear. Trimming took 4 bases from V and 5 from J, leaving 17 bases between them. The CDR3 runs to 16 residues. Germline V gene lookup returns CDR1 KGHDR and CDR2 SFDVKD. CDR3 sequence: CATSERTSGRYQPQHF. CDR3 coding DNA: TGTGCCACCAGTGAGCGGACGTCCGGCAGGTATCAGCCCCAGCATTTT.

This chain's CDR3 is CASSFGETQYF. CDR3 bases: TGTGCCAGCAGCTTTGGGGAGACCCAGTACTTC. This sequence joins TRBV13 and TRBJ2-5; D gene unclear. Germline CDR1 is PRHDT and CDR2 is FYEKMQ (reference sequence). Trimming took off 3 bases at V and 5 bases at J, with 4 bases between the two ends. The CDR3 consists of 11 residues.